This T cell receptor beta chain emerged from a study of blood T cell repertoires in COVID-19. Cohort 3 recovery required two negative PCRs, clearance, or symptom resolution. This CDR3 spans 13 amino acids. Germline V gene data show CDR1 as SGHNT and CDR2 as YENEEA. J gave up 5 bases and V 3 bases, and 1 base lay outside the gene matches. Using immunoSEQ multiplex PCR, the repertoire was profiled, and TCRdb retains in-frame clones only, with some absent. The table lists a few hundred thousand clones, roughly 90% of them singletons, with approximately 18% in the top ten. The sequence came from a woman aged 25-40 years who had recovered from COVID-19. The sample comprised PBMCs or T cells enriched from blood (not recorded which). V usage is TRBV11-3 and J usage is TRBJ1-2; TRBD1 matches at 9 bases. The CDR3 DNA reads as TGTGCCAGCAGCTTTGACAGGGGGTATGGCTACACCTTC. Translated, it gives CASSFDRGYGYTF. Full variable domain (rest looked up from reference TRBV11-3 and TRBJ1-2): EAGVVQSPRYKIIEKKQPVAFWCNPISGHNTLYWYLQNLGQGPELLIRYENEEAVDDSQLPKDRFSAERLKGVDSTLKIQPAELGDSAVYLCASSFDRGYGYTFGSGTRLTVV.